This T cell receptor beta chain was retrieved from a study of blood T cells in healthy people across ages. PCR was performed a second time for about 7 to 11 cycles using a sample-barcoded 5' primer and a J-beta primer mix. TCRdb reprocessed the 5' RACE reads via MiXCR and lists one record per CDR3 protein. The data hold 850,000 to 1,300,000 distinct CDR3 sequences, with more than 40% observed a single time. Study outcomes and limitations: Older age coincided with a roughly linear decline in TCR beta diversity per million T cells. Versus aged donors, long-lived donors had higher diversity and more naive CD4+ cells.

Germline V gene sequence: CDR1 LGHNA, CDR2 YNFKEQ. Deletions cut 0 bases from V and 0 bases from J, with 2 bases between. The CDR3 contains 13 residues. With regard to this clonotype: What it recognizes is unknown.

The sequencing sample was made of blood. V and J are TRBV4-2 and TRBJ1-1, with D unresolved. The TCR sequence derives from a woman aged 60-75 years in good health. The CDR3 is CASSQEVNTEAFF. The CDR3, as DNA: TGTGCCAGCAGCCAAGAAGTGAACACTGAAGCTTTCTTT.